A selection of T cell receptor beta chains follows, all from one sample in a study of cytomegalovirus exposure and HLA in healthy donors. Libraries were prepared by immunoSEQ multiplex PCR; TCRdb keeps only in-frame clonotypes and omits some of them. The table shows around 130,000 clones, with about 74% occurring only once. The sequencing sample was made of PBMCs. The receptors were sampled from a man aged 40-49 years in good health and CMV-seropositive. The conserved cysteine and the conserved F or W are not part of the CDR3 here. Not every row has a clone size; where given, it reads once, few, many or a size class.

clone size	J gene	V gene	CDR3 protein
-	TRBJ2-1	TRBV5-8	ASSLGSSVWSNEQF
-	TRBJ2-3	TRBV5-1	ASSLEAAYSADTQY
-	TRBJ2-5	TRBV7-7	ASSPQRKRGQETQY
-	TRBJ2-3	TRBV7-2	ASSPRTSGGSDTQY
-	TRBJ1-3	TRBV15	ATSRDNSPSGNTIY
-	TRBJ1-1	TRBV5-6	ASSLAGLYTEAF
-	TRBJ2-2	TRBV7-2	ASSPPWGHNTGELF
few	TRBJ2-1	TRBV2	ASSGDARNEQF
-	TRBJ2-7	TRBV10-2	ASSAGGHYEQY
-	TRBJ1-5	TRBV15	ATSSPIAYATGSNQPQH
-	TRBJ2-1	TRBV4-2	ASSQGSSGGYNEQF
few	TRBJ1-2	TRBV28	ASSLPQLYGYT
-	TRBJ2-1	TRBV19	ASTPGLAEGEQF
-	TRBJ2-7	TRBV19	ASSLGGYEQY
-	TRBJ2-5	TRBV6-1	ASSRTGKETQY
-	TRBJ1-1	TRBV9	ASSAHGTGGNTEAF
few	TRBJ2-5	TRBV28	ASSLAWTVEQETQY
-	TRBJ2-1	TRBV11-3	ASSLEGGLMEDEQF
-	TRBJ2-7	TRBV27	ASSQLDRVSYEQY
few	TRBJ2-5	TRBV28	ASSLLAETQY
-	TRBJ1-5	TRBV18	ASSPARPGYSNQPQH
-	TRBJ2-4	TRBV19	ASSMGLAGGSKNIQY
few	TRBJ1-1	TRBV19	AAKAGDMNTEAF
few	TRBJ1-1	TRBV28	ASSLSLAQGRSF
-	TRBJ1-5	TRBV28	ASRAQGAGSQPQH
few	TRBJ2-6	TRBV2	ASSETLTSPGANVLT
-	TRBJ2-7	TRBV10-3	AISDYGQAHEQY
-	TRBJ1-2	TRBV9	ASTPLRGGTLGYT
-	TRBJ1-4	TRBV28	ASGTVSEKLF
-	TRBJ1-2	TRBV2	ASSRTGRGGGYT
-	TRBJ1-1	TRBV5-1	ASSLGLANTEAF
-	TRBJ2-2	TRBV30	AWMPPSRGLTGELF
-	TRBJ2-7	TRBV15	ATSRDSGSTYEQY
-	TRBJ1-1	TRBV28	ASSLSADFEAF
few	TRBJ2-4	TRBV29-1	SVATGENIQY
-	TRBJ2-7	TRBV5-5	ASSGTGDEQY
-	TRBJ2-5	TRBV5-3	ARSLLGGLEGQY
-	TRBJ1-3	TRBV7-8	ASSLLSVSGNTIY
-	TRBJ1-4	TRBV19	ASRWQGSNEKLF
-	TRBJ1-6	TRBV5-1	ASSWGGGHSISPLH
few	TRBJ1-1	TRBV19	ASSIPGESEAF
-	TRBJ2-7	TRBV28	ASSPSGTSGAGEQY
-	TRBJ1-2	TRBV5-1	ASSLPGQGYGYT
-	TRBJ2-1	TRBV28	ASSFGRGGSYNEQF
once	TRBJ1-1	TRBV4-1	ASSQVVVGAEAF
-	TRBJ2-1	TRBV9	ASSVTGSGNEQF
-	TRBJ2-7	TRBV5-1	ASGGLGDEQY
-	TRBJ2-1	TRBV10-1	ASSESREQF
once	TRBJ2-1	TRBV5-1	ASSAAATNYNEQF
-	TRBJ2-3	TRBV5-6	ASSLGLSTDTQY
-	TRBJ2-5	TRBV7-6	ANSLGGRGASGQETQY
-	TRBJ1-6	TRBV19	ASNPTGVDSPLH
-	TRBJ1-2	TRBV28	ASSILDGNYGYT
-	TRBJ2-7	TRBV5-6	ASSFGGNEQY
-	TRBJ1-5	TRBV25-1	ASSESDQDQPQH
-	TRBJ1-1	TRBV2	ASKQNTEAF
-	TRBJ2-7	TRBV2	ASSEGRSSYEQY
-	TRBJ2-7	TRBV28	ASSLGDPGQGYEQY
-	TRBJ1-6	TRBV10-3	AIGGTENSPLH
-	TRBJ1-1	TRBV28	ASRPTGNTEAF